This T cell receptor (beta chain) was sequenced for a study of T cell responses to AZD1222 COVID-19 vaccine (dated by TCRdb to the early 2020s). In terms of the full investigation: AZD1222 recipients given second doses at about 4 weeks or at about 12 weeks were pooled, since spike-specific TCR depth and breadth were not found to differ between the two schedules. A total of 233 trial participants underwent TCR sequencing, of whom roughly 210 received two doses of AZD1222 and 26 received two doses of the MenACWY control vaccine. Enrollment into the trials was organized by age into subgroups of 18-55, 56-69 and 70-plus years, and those subgroups contained around 150, 28 and 57 TCR-sequenced participants, respectively.

Overall study results and their limits: Reportedly, almost half of the unique spike-specific TCRs recognized epitopes lying outside the regions that are mutated in the B.1.351 and B.1.1.7 variants. The vaccine-associated CD4 TCRs covered the entire spike protein, and the dominant responses fell in regions 160-218 and 743-854. Most participants were white British and females outnumbered males, and the authors suggested that clonal diversity may have been underestimated. Because no day 14 peak-response samples were available, repertoires were characterized only after the peak T cell response. Spike-specific TCR breadth and depth rose significantly after two AZD1222 doses compared with day 0 and with MenACWY recipients. In the small 56-69-year group, the increase in depth fell short of significance, most likely because of low power. Conclusions about previously exposed vaccinees are limited because only a handful of AZD1222 recipients were SARS-CoV-2 seropositive at baseline.

The label giving this sample's time point can be read as: baseline before first vaccination. Samples from vaccinated people were obtained from the UK trials COV001 and COV002, which included a single-blind randomized controlled phase 2/3 trial of AZD1222 (ChAdOx1 nCoV-19) in healthy adults. For TCRbeta chain sequencing, PBMC samples from trial participants were taken at day 0 and at day 28 after the second dose. Remarks on this clone: Its target antigen remains unknown. Base qualities are missing; no much larger clone stands one base away.

The CDR3 regions of human TCRbeta chains were analyzed by immunosequencing. Processing in the source paper ran as follows. TCRs in the repertoires were matched against a reference library of SARS-CoV-2-specific TCRs that had been generated with the MIRA antigen-specificity platform. Breadth was defined as the fraction of unique TCRs that were SARS-CoV-2-associated. Depth was defined as the fraction of total T cells that were SARS-CoV-2-associated. Each spike-specific TCR was assigned to its reactive spike region and to a CD4 or CD8 class using the MIRA data. Log10-transformed breadth and depth values were compared by one-way ANOVA with Sidak's multiple comparisons tests. In its TCRdb copy, this immuneACCESS table keeps in-frame sequences only and misses some clones. Where compared with another copy, unresolved V genes explain less than half of these, and the others have no known cause. D and trimming come from the DNA, and the V and J calls and clone size come from that table. Within this sample are about 160,000 clones, with about 89% of them counted one time only. 1.5% to 2% of the sample is in the top ten clones.

Counted from cysteine to phenylalanine, this CDR3 has 13 amino acids. CDR3 DNA is the only sequence kept; it has 39 bases, read in frame from the first base. A distance of 16 bases separates the germline ends of V and J, which lose 6 bases and 7 bases respectively. This chain is built from TRBV12-3 or TRBV12-4 and TRBJ2-7, with the D segment possibly TRBD1 or TRBD2, each aligning over 5 bases. Sequencing used peripheral blood, obtained on day 0 of AZD1222 vaccination. The receptor's source is an adult in good health. CDR3 reads: CASSWDQKGEQYF. The DNA reads as follows: TGTGCCAGCAGCTGGGACCAAAAAGGGGAGCAGTACTTC.